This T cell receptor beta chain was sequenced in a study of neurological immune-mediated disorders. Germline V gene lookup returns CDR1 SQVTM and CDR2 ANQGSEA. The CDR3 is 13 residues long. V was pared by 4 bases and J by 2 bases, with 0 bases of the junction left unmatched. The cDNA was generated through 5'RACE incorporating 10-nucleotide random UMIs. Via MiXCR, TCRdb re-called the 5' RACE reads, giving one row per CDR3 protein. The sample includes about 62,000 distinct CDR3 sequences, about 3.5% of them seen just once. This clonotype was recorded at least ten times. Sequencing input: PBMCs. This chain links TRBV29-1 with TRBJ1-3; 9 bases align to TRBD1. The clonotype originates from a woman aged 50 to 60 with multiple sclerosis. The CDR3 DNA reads TGCAGCGTTGGACAGGGGGCTGGAAACACCATATATTTT. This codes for CSVGQGAGNTIYF.